These 24 T cell receptor beta chains came from one sample sequenced in a study of shared clonotypes between healthy human individuals. TCRdb's table, derived via immunoSEQ multiplex PCR, lists solely in-frame clones and lacks some. This table has more than 2,000,000 clones, over 85% appearing once. Material: naive CD4+ T cells sorted from blood. Stated subset: CD45RA+ positively selected. The receptors were gathered from a young man in good health.

The chain carries TRBV28 and TRBJ2-3; tentative D call: TRBD1 (6 bases). The germline gives CDR1 MDHEN, CDR2 SYDVKM. This CDR3 is built from 14 residues. Trimming pared 2 bases from V and 6 bases from J, leaving 12 bases between. The CDR3 spells CASSLMGAGDTQYF. Here the CDR3 DNA reads TGTGCCAGCAGTTTAATGGGGGCAGGGGATACGCAGTATTTT. Full variable domain (rest looked up from reference TRBV28 and TRBJ2-3): DVKVTQSSRYLVKRTGEKVFLECVQDMDHENMFWYRQDPGLGLRLIYFSYDVKMKEKGDIPEGYSVSREKKERFSLILESASTNQTSMYLCASSLMGAGDTQYFGPGTRLTVL.

The V gene is TRBV4-1, the J gene TRBJ2-5; 12 bases map to TRBD2. The CDR3 extends over 16 amino acids. V dropped 2 bases and J dropped 5; count of bases not matched to a gene: 6. In germline, CDR1 is MGHRA, CDR2 YSYEKL. The DNA for the CDR3 is TGCGCCAGCAGCCAACCTCTAGCGGGGGGGCGGGAGACCCAGTACTTC. Its protein is CASSQPLAGGRETQYF.

Notes on this clone: The sample holds other DNA sequences that translate to the same CDR3. This chain uses TRBV5-1 with TRBJ2-2; D gene unclear. The CDR3 covers 15 residues. Looked up from germline, CDR1 is SGHRS and CDR2 is YFSETQ. V was cut by 4 bases and J by 1 base, with 11 bases left in between. This CDR3 is CASSKGQLNTGELFF. The CDR3 region has the DNA TGCGCCAGCAGCAAAGGGCAGCTGAACACCGGGGAGCTGTTTTTT.

The rearrangement joins TRBV12-5 to TRBJ1-5; D is ambiguous. Trimming took 4 bases from V and 3 from J, leaving 13 bases between them. Germline CDR1 reads LGHNT; CDR2 reads FRNRAP. The CDR3 is made up of 15 amino acids. In DNA form, the CDR3 reads TGTGCTAGTGGTTCGGGTCCAATAGTCAATCAGCCCCAGCATTTT. It codes for CASGSGPIVNQPQHF.

The J gene is TRBJ1-1, the V gene TRBV5-1; 7 bases are a match to TRBD1. Trimming at V came to 4 bases and at J to 1 base, leaving 13 bases not matched to a gene. CDR1 SGHRS and CDR2 YFSETQ come from the germline V gene. The CDR3 consists of 17 residues. In DNA form, the CDR3 reads TGCGCCAGCAGCGGTTCGAACAGGGGAATGAGGAACACTGAAGCTTTCTTT. Translated: CASSGSNRGMRNTEAFF.

As regards this clone: Other DNA sequences in this specimen translate into the identical CDR3. This chain joins TRBV18 and TRBJ2-7, with D perhaps matching TRBD1 (6 bases). The CDR3 sequence is 15 residues long. V was trimmed by 3 bases and J by 0 bases, leaving 12 bases between them. Germline lookup yields CDR1 KGHSH and CDR2 LQKENI. The DNA for the CDR3 is TGTGCCAGCTCACCCGGCCAGGGGAGCTCCTACGAGCAGTACTTC. Amino acids: CASSPGQGSSYEQYF. Variable domain in full (rest from reference TRBV18 and TRBJ2-7): NAGVMQNPRHLVRRRGQEARLRCSPMKGHSHVYWYRQLPEEGLKFMVYLQKENIIDESGMPKERFSAEFPKEGPSILRIQQVVRGDSAAYFCASSPGQGSSYEQYFGPGTRLTVT.

The chain has TRBV15 and TRBJ2-5, with TRBD1 matching 10 bases. Per the germline V gene, CDR1 is LNHNV and CDR2 is YYDKDF (reference sequence). This CDR3 is 16 amino acids long. V trimming: 2 bases; J trimming: 5 bases; junction bases outside the gene matches: 8. The CDR3 reads CATSRLSTGGTETQYF. The CDR3 bases are TGTGCCACCAGCAGACTCTCGACAGGGGGCACGGAGACCCAGTACTTC.

The genes are TRBV7-9 and TRBJ2-2, with 8 bases that match TRBD2. V dropped 5 bases and J dropped 7; count of bases not matched to a gene: 12. This CDR3 spans 16 amino acids. Per germline, CDR1 SEHNR and CDR2 FQNEAQ (reference sequence). CDR3 nucleotide sequence: TGTGCCAGCAGCCCCCAGACGGGGGGGTACGTCGGGGAGCTGTTTTTT. Residues: CASSPQTGGYVGELFF.

The V gene is TRBV6-6, the J gene TRBJ2-3; possibly TRBD1 for D (6 bases). Germline assignment: CDR1 MNHNY and CDR2 SVGAGI (reference sequence). This CDR3 region has 14 residues. Trimming shortened V by 6 bases and J by 6 bases, and 16 bases separated the two germline ends. This CDR3 is CASSEDRNGDTQYF. DNA for the CDR3: TGTGCCAGCAGCGAGGACAGAAACGGGGATACGCAGTATTTT.

The chain uses TRBV2 and TRBJ1-3; TRBD1 matches at 8 bases. The CDR3 sequence is 16 residues long. The germline V gene encodes CDR1 SNHLY and CDR2 FYNNEI. V lost 3 bases to trimming and J lost 2 bases; unmatched junction nucleotides: 6. CDR3 protein: CASSEQGANAGNTIYF. The CDR3, as DNA: TGTGCCAGCAGTGAGCAGGGGGCGAATGCTGGAAACACCATATATTTT.

The genes are TRBV10-3 and TRBJ1-4, with a tentative D call TRBD1 (6 bases). In germline, CDR1 is ENHRY, CDR2 SYGVKD. This CDR3 contains 13 residues. The ends were cut back, 10 bases at V and 3 bases at J, with 12 bases in the middle. The CDR3 DNA follows: TGTGCCACCCAGACAGGACCTAATGAAAAACTGTTTTTT. Its protein product is CATQTGPNEKLFF.

This chain uses TRBV5-1 with TRBJ1-5, with D unclear. The germline CDR1 and CDR2 sequences are SGHRS and YFSETQ. The V gene lost 0 bases and the J gene lost 4 bases, with 11 bases spanning the gap. CDR3 length equals 15 residues. CDR3 DNA sequence: TGCGCCAGCAGCTTGGCGGCGCAAATAAATCAGCCCCAGCATTTT. As protein: CASSLAAQINQPQHF.

The chain combines TRBV7-2 with TRBJ2-1; TRBD2 aligns across 11 bases. The CDR3 is 14 amino acids. Germline CDR1 reads SGHTA; CDR2 reads FQGNSA. After removal of 5 bases from V and 7 bases from J, the junction contained 4 bases not matched to a gene. The CDR3 sequence: CASSTSGSPNEQFF. The CDR3 nucleotides are TGTGCCAGCAGCACTAGCGGGAGCCCTAATGAGCAGTTCTTC.

In the case of this clone: The same CDR3 also results from other DNA sequences found in this sample. V and J are TRBV11-3 and TRBJ2-2; TRBD2 might be the D (6 bases). CDR1 is SGHNT and CDR2 is YENEEA in the germline V gene. The CDR3 is made up of 15 amino acids. V dropped 3 bases and J dropped 0 bases, with 8 bases sitting between them. The CDR3 DNA follows: TGTGCCAGCAGCTTGGGCGGGACGAACACCGGGGAGCTGTTTTTT. This gives the protein CASSLGGTNTGELFF.

V gene TRBV7-9 combines with J gene TRBJ2-7; D is unclear. The V end was cut by 0 bases, the J end by 7 bases, with 10 bases between. Germline V gene data show CDR1 as SEHNR and CDR2 as FQNEAQ (reference sequence). The CDR3 is made up of 13 amino acids. CDR3 in amino acids: CASSLAGYPEQYF. CDR3 DNA sequence: TGTGCCAGCAGCTTAGCGGGCTATCCGGAGCAGTACTTC.

The V and J genes are TRBV18 and TRBJ1-5; D is uncertain. Germline V gene sequence: CDR1 KGHSH, CDR2 LQKENI. Trimming removed 3 bases at V and 7 bases at J, with 10 bases between. This CDR3 is 13 amino acids long. The CDR3 loop reads CASSPSLDQPQHF. The CDR3 DNA is TGTGCCAGCTCACCGAGCTTAGACCAGCCCCAGCATTTT.

The DNA for the CDR3 is TGTGCTAGTGGTTTGGTACTAGGGGTGGGGTACAATGAGCAGTTCTTC. It is translated as CASGLVLGVGYNEQFF. The rearrangement uses TRBV12-5 and TRBJ2-1; D may be TRBD1 or TRBD2 (5 bases each). The CDR3 runs to 16 residues. Germline CDR1 is LGHNT and CDR2 is FRNRAP. The germline V and J ends were trimmed by 0 bases and 4 bases, with 13 bases remaining between them.

V gene TRBV29-1 combines with J gene TRBJ2-1, with 7 bases matching TRBD2. Per germline, CDR1 SQVTM and CDR2 ANQGSEA. The V and J ends lost 4 bases and 5 bases, in that order; junction bases with no gene match: 5. The CDR3 is made up of 13 amino acids. CDR3 DNA: TGCAGCGTTGCCGGGACTACCGACAATGAGCAGTTCTTC. As protein: CSVAGTTDNEQFF.

This chain connects TRBV4-3 to TRBJ1-1; 11 bases align to TRBD1. Trimming removed 4 bases from V and 6 bases from J; junction bases left unmatched: 4. This CDR3 is built from 14 residues. From germline, CDR1 is LGHNA and CDR2 YSLEER. This CDR3 is CASSRWTGGSEAFF. CDR3 bases: TGCGCCAGCAGCCGCTGGACAGGGGGCTCTGAAGCTTTCTTT.

This clone was seen just once. The rearrangement uses TRBV5-1 and TRBJ2-7, with a tentative D call TRBD1 (6 bases). The V and J ends lost 0 bases and 4 bases respectively, with 11 bases between them. Germline CDR1 and CDR2: SGHRS and YFSETQ. The CDR3 runs 14 residues. In nucleotides, the CDR3 is TGCGCCAGCAGCTTGGCACAGGGATTGTACGAGCAGTACTTC. Translated: CASSLAQGLYEQYF.

Points on this clone: This specimen includes other DNA sequences encoding the same CDR3. The chain links TRBV5-1 to TRBJ2-2, with D uncertain. Trimming removed 3 bases from V and 2 bases from J, with 2 bases in between. Germline loops: CDR1 SGHRS, CDR2 YFSETQ. The CDR3 length is 12 residues. In nucleotides, the CDR3 is TGCGCCAGCAGCTCTAACACCGGGGAGCTGTTTTTT. It codes for CASSSNTGELFF.

The rearrangement joins TRBV7-2 to TRBJ2-1, with D possibly TRBD2 on 7 matching bases. CDR3 size: 15 residues. Trimming stripped 5 bases from V and 7 bases from J, with 18 bases between. The germline gives CDR1 SGHTA, CDR2 FQGNSA. CDR3 region: CASSPPRGGRNEQFF. CDR3 bases: TGTGCCAGCAGCCCCCCCAGGGGAGGGAGGAATGAGCAGTTCTTC.

The chain employs TRBV5-1 and TRBJ2-5; 7 bases line up with TRBD2. The DNA end favors TRBJ2-7, so the J call may be wrong. CDR1 and CDR2 from the germline V gene are SGHRS and YFSETQ. This CDR3 has 15 residues. The CDR3 bases are TGCGCCAGCAGCCCAGGACTAGGGAGCTCCTACGAGCAGTACTTC. Its translation: CASSPGLGSSYEQYF.

The V gene is TRBV6-6, the J gene TRBJ1-4; no definite D call. V was clipped by 6 bases and J by 8 bases, with 16 bases between them. The CDR3 has 14 amino acids. Germline V CDR1 and CDR2: MNHNY, SVGAGI (reference sequence). The CDR3 region is CASRGGEVREKLFF. In DNA form, the CDR3 reads TGTGCCAGCAGGGGCGGGGAGGTGAGGGAAAAACTGTTTTTT.